The 21 T cell receptor beta chains below come from one sample, sequenced in a study of T cell responses to AZD1222 COVID-19 vaccine. Some clones are missing from TCRdb's copy, which holds only in-frame ones; the method was immunoSEQ multiplex PCR. The sample holds 130,000 or so clones, 86% seen once. The material sequenced was peripheral blood, taken on day 0 of AZD1222 vaccination. The receptors originated from an adult in good health.

The chain is built from TRBV27 and TRBJ1-5, with 7 bases that match TRBD1. The CDR3 spans 14 residues. CDR1 and CDR2 (germline): MNHEY, SMNVEV (reference sequence). V shed 5 bases, J shed 6 bases, and the junction held 7 bases outside the gene matches. The CDR3 sequence is CASSITGVGQPQHF. Here the CDR3 DNA reads TGTGCCAGCAGTATTACAGGGGTTGGTCAGCCCCAGCATTTT.

The chain joins TRBV7-2 to TRBJ1-2; D ambiguous. The CDR3 loop spans 13 amino acids. The germline V gene encodes CDR1 SGHTA and CDR2 FQGNSA. The V and J ends lost 1 base and 8 bases respectively, with 11 bases between them. CDR3 amino acids: CASSLGLGFGYTF. The CDR3 DNA reads as TGTGCCAGCAGCTTAGGGTTGGGTTTCGGCTACACCTTC.

The V and J genes are TRBV11-2 and TRBJ2-2; either TRBD1 or TRBD2 may supply D (7 bases each). V lost 5 bases and J lost 6, with 16 bases in between. The germline CDR1 and CDR2 sequences are SGHAT and FQNNGV. CDR3 size: 15 residues. CDR3 nucleotides: TGTGCCAGCAGCCGACAGGGAGGGGGGTCCGGGGAGCTGTTTTTT. This codes for CASSRQGGGSGELFF.

The chain employs TRBV3-1 (or the pseudogene TRBV3-2) and TRBJ1-1; D unresolved. CDR1 LGHDT and CDR2 YNNKEL come from the germline V gene (reference sequence). Trimming cost V 2 bases and J 5 bases, with 6 bases left between them. The CDR3 is 12 residues long. The CDR3 DNA sequence: TGTGCCAGCAGCCAAAGTACAACTGAAGCTTTCTTT. This sequence encodes CASSQSTTEAFF.

This chain uses TRBV4-3 with TRBJ1-1; D not resolved. The V gene's germline CDR1 is LGHNA and CDR2 YSLEER. The V gene lost 1 base and the J gene lost 4 bases, with 7 bases spanning the gap. CDR3 size: 13 residues. The CDR3 region is CASSQGSPTEAFF. The CDR3 nucleotides read TGCGCCAGCAGCCAAGGGTCCCCCACTGAAGCTTTCTTT.

The chain has TRBV19 and TRBJ2-4; D ambiguous. Per the germline V gene, CDR1 is LNHDA and CDR2 is SQIVND (reference sequence). The length of the CDR3 is 16 residues. V shed 6 bases and J shed 0 bases, with 15 bases lying between them. Written as DNA, the CDR3 is TGTGCCAGTAGAAGCCCCTTGCTAGGAGCCAAAAACATTCAGTACTTC. Amino acid sequence: CASRSPLLGAKNIQYF.

The V gene is TRBV3-1 (or the pseudogene TRBV3-2), the J gene TRBJ2-1, with 7 bases identical to TRBD2. V was clipped by 0 bases and J by 6 bases; unmatched bases: 5. This CDR3 is built from 15 residues. Germline CDR1 is LGHDT and CDR2 is YNNKEL (reference sequence). CDR3 region: CASSQEAGPTNEQFF. CDR3 in DNA: TGTGCCAGCAGCCAAGAAGCGGGGCCCACCAATGAGCAGTTCTTC.

The V and J genes are TRBV12-3 or TRBV12-4 and TRBJ2-7; D call uncertain. This CDR3 has 12 residues. Trimming removed 5 bases from V and 2 bases from J, with 7 bases in between. The CDR3 DNA sequence: TGTGCCAGCAGTAAAAGGACCTACGAGCAGTACTTC. Encoded protein: CASSKRTYEQYF.

The rearrangement uses TRBV6-2 or TRBV6-3 and TRBJ1-1, with TRBD1 as a possible D gene (6 bases). This CDR3 region has 18 residues. CDR1 is MNHEY and CDR2 is SVGEGT in the germline V gene. V lost 4 bases to trimming and J lost 4 bases, with 25 bases between them. CDR3 bases: TGTGCCAGCAGTTCCTCGGGGGCCCCCCTGCCCCCCCCCACTGAAGCTTTCTTT. Amino acids: CASSSSGAPLPPPTEAFF.

The rearrangement joins TRBV6-5 to TRBJ2-3, with D uncertain. The germline V and J ends were trimmed by 0 bases and 4 bases, with 11 bases remaining between them. Germline V gene lookup returns CDR1 MNHEY and CDR2 SVGAGI. The CDR3 is 15 amino acids. CDR3 coding DNA: TGTGCCAGCAGTTACTCGAGCCTAACCGCAGATACGCAGTATTTT. Translated, it gives CASSYSSLTADTQYF.

V and J are TRBV6-2 or TRBV6-3 and TRBJ2-6, with D possibly being TRBD1 (6 bases). The CDR3 spans 15 residues. Germline values: CDR1 MNHEY, CDR2 SVGEGT. Trimming cost V 6 bases and J 0 bases, with 9 bases left between them. The CDR3 DNA reads TGTGCCAGCAGCGGACAGAACTCTGGGGCCAACGTCCTGACTTTC. Its protein is CASSGQNSGANVLTF.

Notes on this clone: Compared with germline, one end of the junction differs, possibly owing to a read error. This chain links TRBV7-7 with TRBJ2-5; D is possibly TRBD1 or TRBD2 (6 bases each). This CDR3 region has 15 residues. The germline CDR1 and CDR2 sequences are SSHAT and FNYEAQ (reference sequence). The CDR3 DNA follows: TGTGCTAGCAGCTTAGTACGGGGGCCCCAAGAGACCCAGTACTTC. This gives the protein CASSLVRGPQETQYF.

The J gene is TRBJ1-3, the V gene TRBV28, with D unresolved. This CDR3 has 12 residues. V lost 3 bases and J 7 bases, leaving 7 bases between the germline ends. The V gene's germline CDR1 is MDHEN and CDR2 SYDVKM. CDR3: CASSFRGNTIYF. The CDR3 DNA sequence: TGTGCCAGCAGTTTTCGGGGTAACACCATATATTTT. Supplemented by reference TRBV28 and TRBJ1-3, the full variable domain reads DVKVTQSSRYLVKRTGEKVFLECVQDMDHENMFWYRQDPGLGLRLIYFSYDVKMKEKGDIPEGYSVSREKKERFSLILESASTNQTSMYLCASSFRGNTIYFGEGSWLTVV.

The rearrangement links TRBV28 to TRBJ1-2, with D unresolved. Germline CDR1 reads MDHEN; CDR2 reads SYDVKM. Trimming took 5 bases from V and 8 from J, leaving 30 bases between them. This CDR3 comprises 18 residues. In DNA form, the CDR3 reads TGTGCCAGCAGTACGACGCAGCCCCTACGGTTGTATCTTGAAGGCTACACCTTC. Translated: CASSTTQPLRLYLEGYTF.

The V call is TRBV27, the J call TRBJ2-2; 10 bases align to TRBD1. CDR3 length: 15 residues. CDR1 and CDR2 from the germline V gene are MNHEY and SMNVEV (reference sequence). The trim removed 5 bases at V and 7 bases at J, leaving 7 bases unmatched. The CDR3 nucleotides read TGTGCCAGCAGTCAAGGACAGGGGGTTGTCGGGGAGCTGTTTTTT. Translated, it gives CASSQGQGVVGELFF.

The genes are TRBV18 and TRBJ1-4; D is unclear. The germline V gene encodes CDR1 KGHSH and CDR2 LQKENI. V lost 4 bases to trimming and J lost 8 bases, with 11 bases between them. There are 13 residues in the CDR3. For the CDR3, the DNA is TGTGCCAGCTCACGAGTTTCAGACGAAAAACTGTTTTTT. This translates into CASSRVSDEKLFF.

This chain links TRBV4-3 with TRBJ2-7; the D gene is possibly TRBD2 (5 bases). Germline V lookup: CDR1 LGHNA, CDR2 YSLEER. The germline V and J ends were trimmed by 0 bases and 1 base, with 19 bases remaining between them. This CDR3 has 18 residues. The CDR3 here is CASSQDLSIFGDSYEQYF. Here the CDR3 DNA reads TGCGCCAGCAGCCAAGATCTGAGTATATTCGGGGATTCCTACGAGCAGTACTTC.

CDR3 DNA: TGTGCCAGCAGCTTACGGGACTACCCTCCCCTGAATGAGCAGTTCTTC. It yields the protein CASSLRDYPPLNEQFF. The chain joins TRBV11-3 to TRBJ2-1, with TRBD2 identical over 7 bases. This CDR3 comprises 16 residues. V lost 2 bases, J lost 7 bases, and 11 bases stayed unmatched. Germline CDR1 and CDR2: SGHNT and YENEEA.

The chain has TRBV29-1 and TRBJ1-2; maybe TRBD1 (5 bases). With 7 bases removed from V and 0 bases from J, the gap between germline ends came to 15 bases. Germline V lookup: CDR1 SQVTM, CDR2 ANQGSEA. This CDR3 has 14 residues. The chain's CDR3 is CSAGGGESNYGYTF. The CDR3 bases are TGCAGCGCAGGTGGAGGGGAATCTAACTATGGCTACACCTTC.

V is TRBV5-1 and J is TRBJ2-2; 9 bases fit TRBD1. Germline-derived CDR1 and CDR2 are SGHRS and YFSETQ. With 3 bases clipped from V and 3 bases from J, the junction kept 6 bases outside the gene matches. This CDR3 is built from 16 residues. In nucleotides, the CDR3 is TGCGCCAGCAGCTCCACAGGGGGCTCGGACACCGGGGAGCTGTTTTTT. Translated, it gives CASSSTGGSDTGELFF. The entire variable domain, with the rest obtained from reference TRBV5-1 and TRBJ2-2, is as follows: KAGVTQTPRYLIKTRGQQVTLSCSPISGHRSVSWYQQTPGQGLQFLFEYFSETQRNKGNFPGRFSGRQFSNSRSEMNVSTLELGDSALYLCASSSTGGSDTGELFFGEGSRLTVL.

The chain links TRBV18 to TRBJ2-3, with 8 bases identical to TRBD2. J gave up 1 base and V 4 bases, and 4 bases lay outside the gene matches. CDR3 length: 15 residues. Germline values: CDR1 KGHSH, CDR2 LQKENI. The CDR3 DNA follows: TGTGCCAGCTCACGGGAAGCGGGGGGCACAGATACGCAGTATTTT. Its protein is CASSREAGGTDTQYF. Looking up the rest from reference TRBV18 and TRBJ2-3 gives the full variable domain: NAGVMQNPRHLVRRRGQEARLRCSPMKGHSHVYWYRQLPEEGLKFMVYLQKENIIDESGMPKERFSAEFPKEGPSILRIQQVVRGDSAAYFCASSREAGGTDTQYFGPGTRLTVL.